These T cell receptor beta chains were read from a single sample in a study of blood T cell repertoires in COVID-19. Method: immunoSEQ multiplex PCR; TCRdb's copy keeps in-frame clones and lacks some. The sample lists roughly 150,000 clones, 80% occurring once. Sequenced material: peripheral blood. Every receptor here comes from a woman in her forties or fifties with acute or convalescent COVID-19. CDR3s include the opening cysteine and the closing phenylalanine or tryptophan. The order of the fields is clone size, D gene, J gene, V gene, CDR3 DNA, CDR3 protein. D genes are given only for firm matches. Clone size is not always given. Where it is, it says once, few, many or a class for expanded clones.

>.|.|TRBJ2-2|TRBV6-2/TRBV6-3
TGTGCCAGCAGTTACCTCCGGCAGGGCACCGGGGAGCTGTTTTTT
CASSYLRQGTGELFF
>.|.|TRBJ1-6|TRBV11-2
TGTGCCAGCAGCCAGGGGTATACTTCACCCCTCCACTTT
CASSQGYTSPLHF
>.|.|TRBJ2-7|TRBV28
TGTGCCAGCAGTTTGGATGGGGGGATTTACGAGCAGTACTTC
CASSLDGGIYEQYF
>.|.|TRBJ1-5|TRBV18
TGTGCCAGCTCACCAACAGGGTTCGGGCAGCCCCAGCATTTT
CASSPTGFGQPQHF
>.|.|TRBJ2-3|TRBV12-5
TGTGCTAGTGCCGTGTCTAGCACAGATACGCAGTATTTT
CASAVSSTDTQYF
>few|.|TRBJ1-6|TRBV7-2
TGTGCCAGCAGCTCGGGACTCGATAATTCACCCCTCCACTTT
CASSSGLDNSPLHF
>few|.|TRBJ1-1|TRBV7-2
TGTGCCAGCAGCTTACGCCGAGAACTGAACACTGAAGCTTTCTTT
CASSLRRELNTEAFF
>.|TRBD1|TRBJ1-4|TRBV28
TGTGCCAGCAGGACGGGACAGGCGAGCAAACTGTTTTTT
CASRTGQASKLFF
>.|.|TRBJ1-3|TRBV28
TGTGCCAGCATCCGGGGGGGGTCTGCAAACACCATATATTTT
CASIRGGSANTIYF
>.|TRBD1|TRBJ1-4|TRBV7-9
TGTGCCAGCAGCTTGTCAACCGGGACAGGAAATGAAAAACTGTTTTTT
CASSLSTGTGNEKLFF
>.|.|TRBJ1-4|TRBV30
TGTGCCTGGAGTGCTTCGGTCCGCACCTTGGAAAAACTGTTTTTT
CAWSASVRTLEKLFF
>once|TRBD1|TRBJ2-1|TRBV10-3
TGTGCCATCAGTTCCGGACAGGGTACGTTCTTC
CAISSGQGTFF
>.|.|TRBJ1-2|TRBV15
TGTGCCACCTCGGAAGGGGCGTCCTATGGCTACACCTTC
CATSEGASYGYTF
>.|.|TRBJ2-7|TRBV2
TGTGCCAGCAGTGAATCAAGGGGGACCCTATTTTACGAGCAGTACTTC
CASSESRGTLFYEQYF
>.|.|TRBJ1-3|TRBV19
TGTGCCAGTAGTGATCAGGGGATGCTTGGAAACACCATATATTTT
CASSDQGMLGNTIYF
>.|.|TRBJ2-1|TRBV5-1
TGCGCCAGCAGCTTGGCACGGGTACCAGACAATGAGCAGTTCTTC
CASSLARVPDNEQFF
>.|.|TRBJ1-1|TRBV18
TGTGCCAGCTCACCGCGTATCGAGAGGAACACTGAAGCTTTCTTT
CASSPRIERNTEAFF
>.|.|TRBJ2-3|TRBV6-4
TGTGCCAGACGATGGACTGGAACTAGCACAGATACGCAGTATTTT
CARRWTGTSTDTQYF
>.|TRBD1|TRBJ2-7|TRBV7-2
TGTGCCAGCAGCGACCCGGGACAGGGTCCCTACGAGCAGTACTTC
CASSDPGQGPYEQYF
>.|TRBD1|TRBJ2-1|TRBV6-2/TRBV6-3
TGTGCCAGCAGTTACGGACAGGGAAGAGGTTCCAATGAGCAGTTCTTC
CASSYGQGRGSNEQFF
>few|.|TRBJ2-1|TRBV6-1
TGTGCCAGCGGTGATGCTAGCGTACACAATGAGCAGTTCTTC
CASGDASVHNEQFF
>few|TRBD2|TRBJ2-5|TRBV7-3
TGTGCCAGCAGCCAGGCTACTAGCGGGGATCAAGAGACCCAGTACTTC
CASSQATSGDQETQYF
>.|TRBD1|TRBJ1-4|TRBV5-5
TGTGCCAGCAGAGCCGGGACAGCAGATGAAAAACTGTTTTTT
CASRAGTADEKLFF
>.|TRBD1|TRBJ1-5|TRBV19
TGTGTCCTTTTAGACAGGGGGAAGGATCAGCCCCAGCATTTT
CVLLDRGKDQPQHF
>.|.|TRBJ2-1|TRBV19
TGTGCCAGTAGTACCCGAGGGGGGAGGGTTCCTAATGAGCAGTTCTTC
CASSTRGGRVPNEQFF
>.|TRBD1|TRBJ2-5|TRBV6-1
TGTGCCAGCAGTGATACAGGGGGCACGGAGACCCAGTACTTC
CASSDTGGTETQYF
>.|TRBD1|TRBJ2-2|TRBV28
TGTGCCAGCAGTATCGGGGACAGGGTTACCGGGGAGCTGTTTTTT
CASSIGDRVTGELFF
>.|.|TRBJ1-5|TRBV5-1
TGCGCCAGCAACCCGGGACATCCTCAGCCCCAGCATTTT
CASNPGHPQPQHF
>.|.|TRBJ1-2|TRBV9
TGTGCCAGCAGCGCCACCCACGGGGGACTGAACTTACTCTACACCTTC
CASSATHGGLNLLYTF
>few|.|TRBJ1-1|TRBV10-1
TGCGCCAGCAGAGAAGCCAGGGCCCCGAACCACACTGAAGCTTTCTTT
CASREARAPNHTEAFF
>.|TRBD2|TRBJ2-3|TRBV7-2
TGTGCCAGCAGCCCTCGGGGGGGCCGGCCAGATACGCAGTATTTT
CASSPRGGRPDTQYF
>.|.|TRBJ1-1|TRBV6-5
TGTGCCAGCAGGCGGGACGGCACTGAAGCTTTCTTT
CASRRDGTEAFF
>.|.|TRBJ1-2|TRBV9
TGTGCCAGCAGCGTGGGGGAGCAGGGGCGTGCTGGCTACACCTTC
CASSVGEQGRAGYTF
>few|TRBD1|TRBJ2-7|TRBV7-2
TGTGCCAGCAGCCCGGGTTTTTCGCAGGGGGCGTCCACCTACGAGCAGTACTTC
CASSPGFSQGASTYEQYF
>few|TRBD1|TRBJ2-7|TRBV27
TGTGCCAGCAGTTTTACAGGGGCCGAGCAGTACTTC
CASSFTGAEQYF
>.|TRBD1|TRBJ1-6|TRBV6-1
TGTGCCAGCAGTGATTGGTCTTGGGGACAGGTGATCAATTCACCCCTCCACTTT
CASSDWSWGQVINSPLHF
>.|TRBD2|TRBJ2-1|TRBV3-1/TRBV3-2
TGTGCCAGCAGCCAAGATTTTGCTAGCGGGGATGAGCAGTTCTTC
CASSQDFASGDEQFF